The clone carrying this TCR beta chain was seen a few times. TCRdb re-derived calls from the 5' RACE reads in MiXCR, one entry per CDR3 protein. The repertoire holds 200,000 to 250,000 distinct CDR3 sequences, just over 9.5% seen once, with around 3.4% in the top ten. The data belong to a study of T-cell memory formation after mild COVID-19. The CDR3 consists of 15 residues. Trimming shortened V by 6 bases and J by 6 bases, and 19 bases separated the two germline ends. Germline V gene lookup returns CDR1 SGHRS and CDR2 YFSETQ. The sequencing input was PBMCs or a T cell subset sorted from them (not recorded which). The gene calls are TRBV5-1 and TRBJ2-1; D may be TRBD1 or TRBD2 (5 bases each). This clonotype originated in a man aged 18 to 30 who had mild COVID-19 (a few samples of this study predate the infection). Cell type and time point are not known. CDR3 region: CASTLGTAWGNEQFF. CDR3 sequence (DNA): TGCGCCAGCACCCTGGGGACCGCTTGGGGCAATGAGCAGTTCTTC.